The 28 T cell receptor beta chains in this list originate from one sample, sequenced in a study of OX40 agonist ivuxolimab in advanced cancers. The library was made by the immunoSEQ multiplex PCR assay. TCRdb took this table from immuneACCESS and kept in-frame rearrangements with V and J called. Such tables lack part of the clones; where checked against another copy, unresolved V genes explain under half of the gap, and the rest is unexplained. The sample data list 130,000 or so clones, and more than 85% of these were observed just once. More than 0.9% of the sample is taken by the ten largest. The sample here was CD4+ or CD8+ T cells sorted from blood, taken in a trial of the OX40 agonist ivuxolimab. The receptors come from an adult with an advanced solid tumor such as melanoma, head and neck, liver or kidney cancer.

The chain uses TRBV27 and TRBJ1-1, with TRBD1 matching over 12 bases. V lost 6 bases, J lost 3 bases, and 5 bases stayed unmatched. CDR1 and CDR2 from the germline V gene are MNHEY and SMNVEV (reference sequence). CDR3 size: 15 residues. For the CDR3, the DNA is TGTGCCAGCAGCCCACGGGACAGGGGGCACACTGAAGCTTTCTTT. The encoded protein is CASSPRDRGHTEAFF.

This chain uses TRBV9 with TRBJ2-3; 10 bases are shared with TRBD2. Germline-derived CDR1 and CDR2 are SGDLS and YYNGEE. V dropped 0 bases and J dropped 5; count of bases not matched to a gene: 9. The CDR3 has 17 amino acids. The DNA of the CDR3 is TGTGCCAGCAGCGTAGACCCCAGCGGGGGGGCTGTAGATACGCAGTATTTT. Protein sequence: CASSVDPSGGAVDTQYF. The full variable domain, with the rest looked up from reference TRBV9 and TRBJ2-3, is DSGVTQTPKHLITATGQRVTLRCSPRSGDLSVYWYQQSLDQGLQFLIQYYNGEERAKGNILERFSAQQFPDLHSELNLSSLELGDSALYFCASSVDPSGGAVDTQYFGPGTRLTVL.

In its sample, this clone was seen a few times. The chain is built from TRBV5-4 and TRBJ1-6; weak D call: TRBD1 (5 bases). The CDR3 extends over 15 amino acids. Per the germline V gene, CDR1 is SGHNT and CDR2 is YYREEE (reference sequence). V was trimmed by 6 bases and J by 8 bases, leaving 18 bases between them. Here the CDR3 reads CASTDMAEPYSPLHF. CDR3 in DNA: TGTGCCAGCACGGACATGGCCGAGCCTTATTCACCCCTCCACTTT.

This chain joins TRBV7-3 and TRBJ1-6, with D possibly being TRBD1 (5 bases). With 0 bases removed from V and 7 bases from J, the gap between germline ends came to 7 bases. This CDR3 region has 14 residues. Germline V CDR1 and CDR2: SGHTA, FQGTGA. The CDR3 reads CASSLTGTNSPLHF. CDR3 coding DNA: TGTGCCAGCAGCTTAACCGGGACCAATTCACCCCTCCACTTT.

V usage is TRBV19 and J usage is TRBJ1-6; no reliable D call. V was trimmed by 3 bases and J by 9 bases, leaving 9 bases between them. CDR3 length equals 13 residues. Germline values: CDR1 LNHDA, CDR2 SQIVND (reference sequence). Here the CDR3 reads CASSMAVGSPLHF. In DNA, the CDR3 is TGTGCCAGTAGTATGGCGGTTGGTTCACCCCTCCACTTT.

The CDR3 DNA follows: TGTGCCAGCAGCTTGCTTTTGGGAGAGCAGTTCTTC. It specifies CASSLLLGEQFF. The rearrangement joins TRBV5-4 to TRBJ2-1; the D is unclear. Trimming left V 1 base short and J 10 bases short, with 9 bases between. Germline CDR1 is SGHNT and CDR2 is YYREEE (reference sequence). CDR3 length equals 12 residues.

The chain uses TRBV11-2 and TRBJ2-3; D may be TRBD2 (6 bases). This CDR3 has 13 residues. Germline CDR1 and CDR2: SGHAT and FQNNGV. V was trimmed by 1 base and J by 6 bases, leaving 8 bases between them. The chain's CDR3 is CASSLGREDTQYF. The CDR3 DNA is TGTGCCAGCAGCTTAGGACGGGAGGATACGCAGTATTTT.

V usage is TRBV4-1 and J usage is TRBJ2-7; D may match TRBD1 or TRBD2 (6 bases each). From germline, CDR1 is MGHRA and CDR2 YSYEKL. Trimming shortened V by 4 bases and J by 2 bases, and 18 bases separated the two germline ends. The CDR3 covers 16 residues. CDR3 amino acids: CASSRNPSGGPYEQYF. As DNA, the CDR3 is TGCGCCAGCAGCCGAAATCCGAGTGGGGGGCCCTACGAGCAGTACTTC.

V gene TRBV30 combines with J gene TRBJ2-5; unclear D gene. Per the germline V gene, CDR1 is GTSNPN and CDR2 is SVGIG (reference sequence). The V end lost 1 base, the J end lost 4 bases, and 7 bases lay between the germline ends. The length of the CDR3 is 12 residues. The CDR3, as DNA: TGTGCCTGGAGTGGCGTGGGAGAGACCCAGTACTTC. Encoded protein: CAWSGVGETQYF.

The J gene is TRBJ1-1, the V gene TRBV7-9; D call uncertain. V lost 5 bases, J lost 0 bases, and 10 bases lay in between. Germline CDR1 and CDR2: SEHNR and FQNEAQ (reference sequence). The CDR3 loop spans 14 amino acids. The CDR3 DNA reads as TGTGCCAGCAGCCCCTCGGCCGTGAACACTGAAGCTTTCTTT. Translating it yields CASSPSAVNTEAFF.

The V gene is TRBV4-3, the J gene TRBJ1-1, with D perhaps TRBD1 (5 bases). V was shortened by 0 bases and J by 3 bases, with 8 bases between the two germline ends. Looked up from germline, CDR1 is LGHNA and CDR2 is YSLEER. The CDR3 spans 14 residues. The chain's CDR3 is CASSQDDRDTEAFF. Here the CDR3 DNA reads TGCGCCAGCAGCCAAGACGACAGAGACACTGAAGCTTTCTTT.

V gene TRBV2 combines with J gene TRBJ2-1; D call uncertain. Per germline, CDR1 SNHLY and CDR2 FYNNEI. V shed 8 bases and J shed 7 bases, with 6 bases lying between them. The length of the CDR3 is 10 residues. The CDR3 region is CASEHNEQFF. The CDR3 region has the DNA TGTGCCAGCGAGCATAATGAGCAGTTCTTC.

This chain uses TRBV11-2 with TRBJ1-1; D might be TRBD1 (5 bases). Germline CDR1 is SGHAT and CDR2 is FQNNGV. V gave up 1 base and J gave up 5 bases, with 14 bases separating them. The CDR3 sequence is 15 residues long. The CDR3 loop is CASSLGGVFRTEAFF. CDR3 nucleotides: TGTGCCAGCAGCTTAGGAGGGGTATTCAGGACTGAAGCTTTCTTT.

This clone was detected a few times. This chain uses TRBV28 with TRBJ2-2; 15 positions agree with TRBD2. The germline V gene encodes CDR1 MDHEN and CDR2 SYDVKM. V lost 2 bases to trimming and J lost 5 bases; unmatched junction nucleotides: 0. CDR3 length: 16 residues. The CDR3 is CASSLGLAGGTGELFF. DNA of the CDR3: TGTGCCAGCAGTTTAGGACTAGCGGGGGGGACCGGGGAGCTGTTTTTT.

CDR3 sequence: CASSLETQYF. Here the CDR3 DNA reads TGTGCCAGCAGTTTGGAGACCCAGTACTTC. The chain combines TRBV28 with TRBJ2-5; D gene uncertain. The CDR3 runs 10 residues. The V end lost 3 bases, the J end lost 5 bases, and 1 base lay between the germline ends. CDR1 and CDR2 from the germline V gene are MDHEN and SYDVKM.

The chain is built from TRBV6-4 and TRBJ2-2, with 11 positions matching TRBD2. The J segment lost 1 base and the V segment lost 2 bases, leaving 15 bases of the junction unmatched. This CDR3 region has 21 residues. CDR1 MRHNA and CDR2 SNTAGT come from the germline V gene. The chain's CDR3 is CASSDVGRATSGIMNTGELFF. The CDR3 region has the DNA TGTGCCAGCAGTGACGTAGGGCGCGCGACTAGCGGGATTATGAACACCGGGGAGCTGTTTTTT.

This sequence joins TRBV6-5 and TRBJ1-2; TRBD1 is a possible D gene (6 bases). CDR1 and CDR2 from the germline V gene are MNHEY and SVGAGI. The CDR3 consists of 15 residues. V was clipped by 4 bases and J by 2 bases, with 14 bases between them. The DNA for the CDR3 is TGTGCCAGCAGTTCACAGGGAATGGGGAACTATGGCTACACCTTC. Its protein product is CASSSQGMGNYGYTF.

The chain uses TRBV5-4 and TRBJ2-1, with unresolved D. Germline V gene data show CDR1 as SGHNT and CDR2 as YYREEE (reference sequence). The CDR3 runs 13 residues. Trimming shortened V by 3 bases and J by 10 bases, and 14 bases separated the two germline ends. CDR3 in DNA: TGTGCCAGCAGCTATCCAATAGGCTCCGAGCAGTTCTTC. Its translation: CASSYPIGSEQFF.

The rearrangement uses TRBV7-2 and TRBJ2-3, with TRBD2 matching 8 bases. The CDR3 length is 17 residues. The V gene's germline CDR1 is SGHTA and CDR2 FQGNSA. V gave up 3 bases and J gave up 3 bases; unmatched junction bases: 11. The CDR3 loop is CASSLRRAGGVTDTQYF. CDR3 DNA: TGTGCCAGCAGCTTGAGACGGGCGGGGGGCGTAACAGATACGCAGTATTTT.

Note on this clone: The sample has other DNA sequences that encode this CDR3 too. The chain is built from TRBV19 and TRBJ2-1; D is undetermined. This CDR3 has 11 amino acids. Germline-derived CDR1 and CDR2 are LNHDA and SQIVND (reference sequence). Trimming took off 7 bases at V and 4 bases at J, with 5 bases between the two ends. DNA of the CDR3: TGTGCCAGTACCAGATACAATGAGCAGTTCTTC. Amino acid sequence: CASTRYNEQFF.

The gene calls are TRBV28 and TRBJ1-3; 12 positions match TRBD1. V gave up 8 bases and J gave up 2 bases; unmatched junction bases: 1. CDR1 is MDHEN and CDR2 is SYDVKM in the germline V gene. The CDR3 runs 14 residues. CDR3 amino acids: CASGTGGTGNTIYF. The DNA of the CDR3 is TGTGCCAGCGGGACAGGGGGCACTGGAAACACCATATATTTT.

The chain joins TRBV6-5 to TRBJ2-7; 7 bases fit TRBD2. J lost 0 bases, V lost 4 bases, and 3 bases had no gene match. CDR1 is MNHEY and CDR2 is SVGAGI in the germline V gene. The CDR3 length is 14 residues. CDR3 sequence: CASSSSGSSYEQYF. The CDR3 DNA sequence: TGTGCCAGCAGTTCTAGCGGAAGCTCCTACGAGCAGTACTTC.

The chain recombines TRBV7-9 with TRBJ2-5; D not certain. CDR1 SEHNR and CDR2 FQNEAQ come from the germline V gene (reference sequence). CDR3 length: 12 amino acids. Trimming took off 5 bases at V and 2 bases at J, with 6 bases between the two ends. CDR3 coding DNA: TGTGCCAGCAGCCGGCAACAAGAGACCCAGTACTTC. Translated, it gives CASSRQQETQYF.

The J gene is TRBJ1-3, the V gene TRBV4-1, with D perhaps matching TRBD1 (6 bases). V lost 2 bases and J 3 bases, leaving 11 bases between the germline ends. Germline V lookup: CDR1 MGHRA, CDR2 YSYEKL. This CDR3 region has 15 residues. As DNA, the CDR3 is TGCGCCAGCAGCCAACCGGACAGTAGTGGAAACACCATATATTTT. This encodes CASSQPDSSGNTIYF.

The genes are TRBV6-6 and TRBJ1-4; 9 bases line up with TRBD1. Germline loops: CDR1 MNHNY, CDR2 SVGAGI (reference sequence). The CDR3 spans 15 residues. V lost 6 bases and J lost 2; bases outside the gene matches: 4. The CDR3 DNA is TGTGCCAGCAGCCAACAGGGGGCGACTAATGAAAAACTGTTTTTT. This codes for CASSQQGATNEKLFF.

The chain combines TRBV7-2 with TRBJ1-1; D is unresolved. V shed 1 base and J shed 3 bases, with 9 bases lying between them. In germline, CDR1 is SGHTA, CDR2 FQGNSA. The CDR3 has 14 residues. The CDR3 region is CASSLVNEDTEAFF. CDR3 DNA: TGTGCCAGCAGCTTAGTTAACGAGGACACTGAAGCTTTCTTT.

The V gene is TRBV28, the J gene TRBJ1-1, with 11 bases lining up with TRBD1. CDR1 is MDHEN and CDR2 is SYDVKM in the germline V gene. The CDR3 is 16 amino acids. The J segment lost 1 base and the V segment lost 3 bases, leaving 4 bases of the junction unmatched. CDR3: CASSFPGQGANTEAFF. For the CDR3, the DNA is TGTGCCAGCAGTTTCCCCGGACAGGGGGCGAACACTGAAGCTTTCTTT.

The gene calls are TRBV20-1 and TRBJ2-4, with TRBD1 matching 8 bases. In germline, CDR1 is DFQATT, CDR2 SNEGSKA (reference sequence). V lost 6 bases and J lost 9; bases outside the gene matches: 1. The CDR3 sequence is 10 residues long. The CDR3 protein is CSADRGIQYF. The DNA of the CDR3 is TGCAGTGCCGACAGGGGCATTCAGTACTTC.